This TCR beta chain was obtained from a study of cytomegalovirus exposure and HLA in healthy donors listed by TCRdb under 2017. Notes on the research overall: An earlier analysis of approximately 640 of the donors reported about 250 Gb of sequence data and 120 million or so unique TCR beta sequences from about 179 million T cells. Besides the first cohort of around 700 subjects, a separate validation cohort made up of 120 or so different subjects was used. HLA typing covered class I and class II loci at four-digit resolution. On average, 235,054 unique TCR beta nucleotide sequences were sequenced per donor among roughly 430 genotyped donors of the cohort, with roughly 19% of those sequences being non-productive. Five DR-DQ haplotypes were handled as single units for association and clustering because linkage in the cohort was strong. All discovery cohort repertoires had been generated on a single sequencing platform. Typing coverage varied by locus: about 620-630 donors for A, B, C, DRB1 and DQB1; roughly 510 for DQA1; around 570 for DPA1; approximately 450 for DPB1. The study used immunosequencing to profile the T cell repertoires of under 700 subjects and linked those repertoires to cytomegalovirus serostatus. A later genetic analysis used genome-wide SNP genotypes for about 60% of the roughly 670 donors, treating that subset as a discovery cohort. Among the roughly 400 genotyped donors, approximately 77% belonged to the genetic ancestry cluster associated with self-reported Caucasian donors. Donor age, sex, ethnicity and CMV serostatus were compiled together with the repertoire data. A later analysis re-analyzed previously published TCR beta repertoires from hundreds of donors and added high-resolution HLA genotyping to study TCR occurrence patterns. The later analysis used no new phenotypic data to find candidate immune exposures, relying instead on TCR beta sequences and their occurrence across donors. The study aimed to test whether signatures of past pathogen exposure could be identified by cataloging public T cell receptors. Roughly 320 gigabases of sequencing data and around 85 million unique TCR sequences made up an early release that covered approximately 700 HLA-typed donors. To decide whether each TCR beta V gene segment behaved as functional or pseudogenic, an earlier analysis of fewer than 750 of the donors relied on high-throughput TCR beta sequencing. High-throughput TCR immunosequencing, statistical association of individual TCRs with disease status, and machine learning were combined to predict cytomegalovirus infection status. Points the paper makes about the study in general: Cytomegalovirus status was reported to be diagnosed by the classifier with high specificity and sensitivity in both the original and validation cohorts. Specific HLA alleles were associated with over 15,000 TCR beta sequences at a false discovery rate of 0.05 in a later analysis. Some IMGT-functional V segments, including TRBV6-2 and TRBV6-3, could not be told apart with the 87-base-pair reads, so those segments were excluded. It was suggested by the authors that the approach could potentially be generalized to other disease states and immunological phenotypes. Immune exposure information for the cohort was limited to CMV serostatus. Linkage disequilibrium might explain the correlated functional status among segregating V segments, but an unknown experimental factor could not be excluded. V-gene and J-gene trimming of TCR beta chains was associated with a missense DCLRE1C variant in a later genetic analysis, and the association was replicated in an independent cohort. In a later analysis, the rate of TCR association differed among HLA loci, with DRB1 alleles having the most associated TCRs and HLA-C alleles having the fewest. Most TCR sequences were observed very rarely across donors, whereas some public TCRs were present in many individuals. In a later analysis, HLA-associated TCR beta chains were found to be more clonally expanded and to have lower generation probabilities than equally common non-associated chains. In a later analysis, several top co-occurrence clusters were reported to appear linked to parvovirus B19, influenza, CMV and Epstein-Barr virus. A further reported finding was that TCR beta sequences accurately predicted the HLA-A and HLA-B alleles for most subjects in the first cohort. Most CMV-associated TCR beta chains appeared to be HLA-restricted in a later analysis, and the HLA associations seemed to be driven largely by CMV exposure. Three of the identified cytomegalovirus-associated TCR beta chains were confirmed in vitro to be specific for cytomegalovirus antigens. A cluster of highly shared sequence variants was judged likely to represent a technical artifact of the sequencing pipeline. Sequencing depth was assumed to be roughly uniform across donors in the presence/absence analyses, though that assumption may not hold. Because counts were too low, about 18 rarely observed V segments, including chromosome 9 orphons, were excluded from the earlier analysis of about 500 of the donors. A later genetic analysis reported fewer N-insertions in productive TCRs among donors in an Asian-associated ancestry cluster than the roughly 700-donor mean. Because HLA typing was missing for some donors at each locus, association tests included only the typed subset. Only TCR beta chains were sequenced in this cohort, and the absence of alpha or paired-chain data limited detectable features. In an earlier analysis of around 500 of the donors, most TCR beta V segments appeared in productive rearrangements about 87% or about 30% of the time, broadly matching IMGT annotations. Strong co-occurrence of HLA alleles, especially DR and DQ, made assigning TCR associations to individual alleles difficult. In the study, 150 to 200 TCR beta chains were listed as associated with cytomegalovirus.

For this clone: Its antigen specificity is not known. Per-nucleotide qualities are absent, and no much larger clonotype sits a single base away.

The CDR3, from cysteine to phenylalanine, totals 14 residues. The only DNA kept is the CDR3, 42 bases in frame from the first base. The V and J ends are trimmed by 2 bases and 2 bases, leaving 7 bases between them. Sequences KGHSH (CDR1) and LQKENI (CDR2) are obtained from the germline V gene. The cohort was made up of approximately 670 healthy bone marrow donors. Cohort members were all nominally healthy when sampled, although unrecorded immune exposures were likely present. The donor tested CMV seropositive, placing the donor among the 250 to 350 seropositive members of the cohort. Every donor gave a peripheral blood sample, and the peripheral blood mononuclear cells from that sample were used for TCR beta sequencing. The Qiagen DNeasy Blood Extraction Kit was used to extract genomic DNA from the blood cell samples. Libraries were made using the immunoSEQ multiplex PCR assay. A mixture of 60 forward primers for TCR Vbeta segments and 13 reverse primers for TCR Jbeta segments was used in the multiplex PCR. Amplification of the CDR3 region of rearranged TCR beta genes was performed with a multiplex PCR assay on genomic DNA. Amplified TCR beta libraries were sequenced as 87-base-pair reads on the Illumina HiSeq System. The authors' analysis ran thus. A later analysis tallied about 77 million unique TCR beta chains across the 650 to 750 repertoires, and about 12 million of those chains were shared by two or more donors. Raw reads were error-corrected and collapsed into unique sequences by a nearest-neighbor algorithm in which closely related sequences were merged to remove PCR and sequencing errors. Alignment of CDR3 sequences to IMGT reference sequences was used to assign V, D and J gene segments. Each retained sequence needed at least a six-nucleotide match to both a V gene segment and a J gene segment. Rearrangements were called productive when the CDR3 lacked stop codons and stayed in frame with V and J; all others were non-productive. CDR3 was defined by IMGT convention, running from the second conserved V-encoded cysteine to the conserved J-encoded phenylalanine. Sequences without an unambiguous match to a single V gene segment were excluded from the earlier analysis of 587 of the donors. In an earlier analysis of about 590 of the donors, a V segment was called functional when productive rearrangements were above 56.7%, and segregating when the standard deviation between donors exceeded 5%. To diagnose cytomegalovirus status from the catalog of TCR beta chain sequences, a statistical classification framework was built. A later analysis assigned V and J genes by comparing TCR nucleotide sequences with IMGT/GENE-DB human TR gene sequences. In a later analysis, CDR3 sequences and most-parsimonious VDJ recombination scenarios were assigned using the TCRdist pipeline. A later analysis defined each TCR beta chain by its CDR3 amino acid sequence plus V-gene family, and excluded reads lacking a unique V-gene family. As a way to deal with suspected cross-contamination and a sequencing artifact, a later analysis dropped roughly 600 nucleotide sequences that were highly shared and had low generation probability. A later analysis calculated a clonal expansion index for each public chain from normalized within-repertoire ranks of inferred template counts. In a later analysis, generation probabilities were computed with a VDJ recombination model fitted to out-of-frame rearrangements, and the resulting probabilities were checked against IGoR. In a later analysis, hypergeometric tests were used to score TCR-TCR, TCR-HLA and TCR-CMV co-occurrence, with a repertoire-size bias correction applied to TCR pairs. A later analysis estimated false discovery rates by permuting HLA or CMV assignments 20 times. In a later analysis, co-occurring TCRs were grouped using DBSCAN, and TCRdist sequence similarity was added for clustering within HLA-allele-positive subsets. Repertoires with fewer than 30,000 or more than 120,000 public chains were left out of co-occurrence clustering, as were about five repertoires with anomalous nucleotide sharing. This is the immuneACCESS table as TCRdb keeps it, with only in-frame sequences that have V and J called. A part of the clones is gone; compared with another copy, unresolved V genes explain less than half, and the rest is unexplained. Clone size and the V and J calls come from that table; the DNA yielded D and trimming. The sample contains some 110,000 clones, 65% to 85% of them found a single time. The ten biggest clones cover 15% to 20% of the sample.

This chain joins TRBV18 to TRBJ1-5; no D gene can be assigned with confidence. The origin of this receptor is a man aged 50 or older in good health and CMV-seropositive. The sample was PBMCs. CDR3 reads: CASSPSSGNQPQHF. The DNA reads TGTGCCAGCTCACCATCGAGTGGCAATCAGCCCCAGCATTTT.